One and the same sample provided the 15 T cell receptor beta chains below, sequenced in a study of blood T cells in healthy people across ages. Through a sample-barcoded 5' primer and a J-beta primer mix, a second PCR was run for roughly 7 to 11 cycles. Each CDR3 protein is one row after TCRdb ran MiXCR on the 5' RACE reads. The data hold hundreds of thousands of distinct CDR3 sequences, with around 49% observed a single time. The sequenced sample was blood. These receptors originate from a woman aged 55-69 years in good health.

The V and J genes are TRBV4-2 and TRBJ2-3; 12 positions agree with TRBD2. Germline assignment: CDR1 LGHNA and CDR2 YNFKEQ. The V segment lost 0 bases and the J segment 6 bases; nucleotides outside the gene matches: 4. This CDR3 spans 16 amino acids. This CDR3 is CASSQDKTSGSDTQYF. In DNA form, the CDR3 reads TGTGCCAGCAGCCAAGATAAGACTAGCGGGAGTGATACGCAGTATTTT.

The CDR3 here is CASSLSLAGSGANVLTF. The CDR3 nucleotides are TGTGCCAGCAGCTTAAGTCTAGCGGGCTCGGGGGCCAACGTCCTGACTTTC. The V and J genes are TRBV13 and TRBJ2-6; 8 bases agree with TRBD2. From germline, CDR1 is PRHDT and CDR2 FYEKMQ (reference sequence). The CDR3 totals 17 residues. After removal of 2 bases from V and 4 bases from J, the junction contained 7 bases not matched to a gene. The complete variable domain, with remaining parts taken from reference TRBV13 and TRBJ2-6, reads AAGVIQSPRHLIKEKRETATLKCYPIPRHDTVYWYQQGPGQDPQFLISFYEKMQSDKGSIPDRFSAQQFSDYHSELNMSSLELGDSALYFCASSLSLAGSGANVLTFGAGSRLTVL.

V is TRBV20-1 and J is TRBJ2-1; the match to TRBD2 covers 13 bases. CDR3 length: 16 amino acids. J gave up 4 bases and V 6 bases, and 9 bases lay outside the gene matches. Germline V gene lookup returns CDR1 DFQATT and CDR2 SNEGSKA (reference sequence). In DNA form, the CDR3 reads TGCAGTGCAGACGGGTGGGGACTAGCGGGGTACAATGAGCAGTTCTTC. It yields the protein CSADGWGLAGYNEQFF.

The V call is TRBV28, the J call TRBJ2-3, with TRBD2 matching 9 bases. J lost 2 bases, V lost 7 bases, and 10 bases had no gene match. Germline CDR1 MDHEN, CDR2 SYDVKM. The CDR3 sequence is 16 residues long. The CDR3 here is CASTFYAGGYTDTQYF. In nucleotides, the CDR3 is TGTGCCAGCACCTTTTACGCGGGGGGGTACACAGATACGCAGTATTTT.

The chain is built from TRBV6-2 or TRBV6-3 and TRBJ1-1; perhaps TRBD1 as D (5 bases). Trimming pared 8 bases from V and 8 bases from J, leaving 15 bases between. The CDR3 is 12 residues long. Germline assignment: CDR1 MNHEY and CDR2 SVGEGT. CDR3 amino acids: CASRTGAIEAFF. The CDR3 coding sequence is TGTGCCAGCCGGACCGGGGCGATCGAAGCTTTCTTT.

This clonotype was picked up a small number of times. CDR3 residues: CSARPRDRGSTDTQYF. CDR3 nucleotides: TGCAGTGCTAGACCGCGGGACAGGGGATCGACAGATACGCAGTATTTT. The rearrangement uses TRBV20-1 and TRBJ2-3; 10 bases are a match to TRBD1. The trim removed 2 bases at V and 3 bases at J, leaving 8 bases unmatched. The CDR3 is made up of 16 amino acids. Germline V lookup: CDR1 DFQATT, CDR2 SNEGSKA (reference sequence).

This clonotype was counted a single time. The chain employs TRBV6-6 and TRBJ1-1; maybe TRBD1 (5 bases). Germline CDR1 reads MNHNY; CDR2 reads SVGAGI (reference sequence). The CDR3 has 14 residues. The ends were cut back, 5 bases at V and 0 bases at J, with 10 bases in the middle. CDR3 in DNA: TGTGCCAGCAGTGATCAGGGTATGAACACTGAAGCTTTCTTT. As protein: CASSDQGMNTEAFF.

CDR3 coding DNA: TGTGCCAGCAGCTTAGGGGTTGGCCAAAATTCACCCCTCCACTTT. Its protein is CASSLGVGQNSPLHF. The chain employs TRBV7-2 and TRBJ1-6; D gene unclear. V was pared by 1 base and J by 7 bases, with 11 bases between. CDR1 SGHTA and CDR2 FQGNSA come from the germline V gene. CDR3 length: 15 amino acids.

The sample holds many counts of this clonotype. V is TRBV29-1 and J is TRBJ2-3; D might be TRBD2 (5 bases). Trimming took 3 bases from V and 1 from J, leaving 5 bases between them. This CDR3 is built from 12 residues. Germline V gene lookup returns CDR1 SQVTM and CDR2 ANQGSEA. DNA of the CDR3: TGCAGCGTTGACGGGGGCACAGATACGCAGTATTTT. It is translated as CSVDGGTDTQYF.

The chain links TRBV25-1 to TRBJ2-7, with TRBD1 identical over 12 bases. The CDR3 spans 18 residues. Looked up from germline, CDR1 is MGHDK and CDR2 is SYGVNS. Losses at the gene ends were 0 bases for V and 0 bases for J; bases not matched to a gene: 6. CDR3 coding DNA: TGTGCCAGCAGTGAATACGGGACAGGGGGCAGGAGCTCCTACGAGCAGTACTTC. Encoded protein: CASSEYGTGGRSSYEQYF.

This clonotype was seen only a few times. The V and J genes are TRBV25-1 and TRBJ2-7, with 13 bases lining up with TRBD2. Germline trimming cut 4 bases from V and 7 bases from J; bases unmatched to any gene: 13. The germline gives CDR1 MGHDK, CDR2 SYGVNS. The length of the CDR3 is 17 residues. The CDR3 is CASSGRFGTSGINEQYF. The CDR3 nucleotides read TGTGCCAGCAGTGGGCGTTTTGGGACTAGCGGGATCAATGAGCAGTACTTC.

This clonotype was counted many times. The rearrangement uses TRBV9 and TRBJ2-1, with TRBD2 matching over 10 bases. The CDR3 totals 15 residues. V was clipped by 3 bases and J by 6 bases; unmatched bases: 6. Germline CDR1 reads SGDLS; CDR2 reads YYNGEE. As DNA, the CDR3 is TGTGCCAGCAGCGCGGGACTAGCGTTGGGCAATGAGCAGTTCTTC. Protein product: CASSAGLALGNEQFF.

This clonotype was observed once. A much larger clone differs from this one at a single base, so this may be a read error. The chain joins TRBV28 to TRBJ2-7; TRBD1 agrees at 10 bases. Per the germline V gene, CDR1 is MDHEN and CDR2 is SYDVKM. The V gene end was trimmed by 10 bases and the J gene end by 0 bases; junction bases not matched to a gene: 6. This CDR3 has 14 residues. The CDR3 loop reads CANSRTGGSYEQYF. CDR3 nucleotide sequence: TGTGCCAACAGCCGGACAGGGGGCTCCTACGAGCAGTACTTC.

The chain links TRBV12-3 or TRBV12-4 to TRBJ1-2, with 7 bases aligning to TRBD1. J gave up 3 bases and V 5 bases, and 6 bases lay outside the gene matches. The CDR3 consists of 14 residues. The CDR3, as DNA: TGTGCCAGCAGTGATAGGGACAGCTACTATGGCTACACCTTC. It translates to CASSDRDSYYGYTF.

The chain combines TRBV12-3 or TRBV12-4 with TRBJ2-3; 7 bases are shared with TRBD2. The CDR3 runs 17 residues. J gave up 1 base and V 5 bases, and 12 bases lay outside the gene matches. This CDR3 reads CASSRSRAGLGTDTQYF. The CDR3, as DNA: TGTGCCAGCAGTCGTAGCAGAGCGGGACTTGGCACAGATACGCAGTATTTT.